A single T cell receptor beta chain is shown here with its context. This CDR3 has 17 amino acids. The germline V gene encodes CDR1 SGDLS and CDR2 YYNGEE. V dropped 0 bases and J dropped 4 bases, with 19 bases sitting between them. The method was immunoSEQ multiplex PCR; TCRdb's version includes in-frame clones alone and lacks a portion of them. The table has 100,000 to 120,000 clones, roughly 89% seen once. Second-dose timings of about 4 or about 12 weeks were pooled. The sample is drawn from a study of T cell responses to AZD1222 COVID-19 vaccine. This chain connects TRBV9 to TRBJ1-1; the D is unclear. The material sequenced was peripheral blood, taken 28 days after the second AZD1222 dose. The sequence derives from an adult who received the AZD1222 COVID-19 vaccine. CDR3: CASSVATVAEGSTEAFF. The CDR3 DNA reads TGTGCCAGCAGCGTAGCTACGGTCGCTGAGGGTAGCACTGAAGCTTTCTTT.